A selection of T cell receptor beta chains follows, all from one sample in a study of blood T cell repertoires in COVID-19. Assay used: immunoSEQ multiplex PCR; TCRdb lists only in-frame clones, some missing. This table has 100,000 to 130,000 clones, about four fifths appearing once. Sequencing used peripheral blood. The receptors were sampled from a woman aged 70-85 years with acute or convalescent COVID-19. The CDR3 runs from the conserved cysteine through the conserved F or W. The order of the fields is V gene, J gene, clone size, D gene, CDR3 protein, CDR3 DNA. A D gene is named only where the DNA matches it firmly. Clone size is stated in some rows and not others, as once, few, many or a class when expanded.

TRBV2	TRBJ1-2	NA	NA	CASSEGGSLYGYTF	TGTGCCAGCAGTGAAGGAGGTTCACTCTATGGCTACACCTTC
TRBV6-2/TRBV6-3	TRBJ1-1	NA	NA	CASSAQAMNTEAFF	TGTGCCAGCAGTGCTCAGGCAATGAACACTGAAGCTTTCTTT
TRBV5-4	TRBJ1-3	NA	TRBD1	CASSLGGTGAYSGNTIYF	TGTGCCAGCAGCTTGGGTGGGACAGGGGCTTACTCTGGAAACACCATATATTTT
TRBV28	TRBJ2-5	NA	NA	CASSLSGYQETQYF	TGTGCCAGCAGTTTATCAGGTTACCAAGAGACCCAGTACTTC
TRBV28	TRBJ2-7	NA	TRBD1	CASTIARGYEQYF	TGTGCCAGCACCATAGCCAGGGGGTACGAGCAGTACTTC
TRBV19	TRBJ1-1	NA	NA	CASSWDLGQRAEAFF	TGTGCCAGTAGTTGGGATTTGGGGCAGCGGGCTGAAGCTTTCTTT
TRBV30	TRBJ1-6	NA	TRBD1	CAWSVGDRGRSPLHF	TGTGCCTGGAGTGTCGGGGACAGGGGGCGTTCACCCCTCCACTTT
TRBV10-3	TRBJ1-3	NA	TRBD1	CAIMGTGAVNTIYF	TGTGCCATCATGGGGACAGGGGCAGTAAACACCATATATTTT
TRBV18	TRBJ2-3	NA	TRBD2	CASSPPGGRGTDTQYF	TGTGCCAGCTCACCACCGGGCGGGAGGGGTACAGATACGCAGTATTTT
TRBV5-4	TRBJ2-1	NA	TRBD2	CASSSPLAGGSSYNEQFF	TGTGCCAGCAGTTCACCGTTAGCGGGAGGGAGCTCCTACAATGAGCAGTTCTTC
TRBV2	TRBJ1-1	NA	TRBD1	CASSDPRDRGLNTEAFF	TGTGCCAGCAGTGACCCAAGGGACAGGGGATTGAACACTGAAGCTTTCTTT
TRBV5-8	TRBJ2-2	NA	NA	CASSYGGLFTGELFF	TGTGCCAGCAGTTATGGCGGGTTGTTCACCGGGGAGCTGTTTTTT
TRBV7-3	TRBJ2-7	NA	NA	CASSPGPGYEQYF	TGTGCCAGCAGCCCCGGCCCAGGCTACGAGCAGTACTTC
TRBV29-1	TRBJ1-2	NA	NA	CSVYLGGNYGYTF	TGCAGCGTCTACTTAGGCGGGAACTATGGCTACACCTTC
TRBV18	TRBJ1-2	NA	TRBD1	CASSPGQGVGYTF	TGTGCCAGCTCACCAGGACAGGGGGTTGGCTACACCTTC
TRBV9	TRBJ1-1	once	TRBD1	CASSQGDTEAFF	TGTGCCAGCAGTCAGGGGGACACTGAAGCTTTCTTT
TRBV6-4	TRBJ1-6	NA	TRBD1	CASSDGQGNSPLHF	TGTGCCAGCAGTGACGGACAGGGTAATTCACCCCTCCACTTT
TRBV15	TRBJ2-2	NA	TRBD1	CATSRQRDRGWVNTGELFF	TGTGCCACCAGCAGACAACGGGACAGGGGCTGGGTAAACACCGGGGAGCTGTTTTTT
TRBV9	TRBJ2-1	once	TRBD1	CASSVVGQGGQFF	TGTGCCAGCAGCGTAGTGGGACAGGGTGGGCAGTTCTTC
TRBV7-3	TRBJ2-2	few	TRBD2	CASSHPAGGTGELFF	TGTGCCAGCAGCCACCCCGCGGGGGGCACCGGGGAGCTGTTTTTT
TRBV28	TRBJ1-3	NA	TRBD1	CASSLSGGAGNTIYF	TGTGCCAGCAGTTTATCAGGGGGAGCTGGAAACACCATATATTTT
TRBV6-5	TRBJ2-1	NA	TRBD1	CASRRQGANEQFF	TGTGCCAGCAGAAGACAGGGGGCAAATGAGCAGTTCTTC
TRBV28	TRBJ2-2	NA	TRBD2	CASSSTRGGGHGELFF	TGTGCCAGCAGTTCGACTCGGGGGGGCGGGCACGGGGAGCTGTTTTTT
TRBV29-1	TRBJ1-2	few	TRBD1	CSVLRQGALGYTF	TGCAGCGTTCTAAGACAGGGGGCGCTGGGCTACACCTTC
TRBV4-2	TRBJ2-2	NA	TRBD2	CASSQDRLAGHTGELFF	TGTGCCAGCAGCCAAGATAGGCTAGCGGGACACACCGGGGAGCTGTTTTTT
TRBV9	TRBJ1-3	NA	TRBD1	CASSSQGALSGNTIYF	TGTGCCAGCAGCTCACAGGGGGCCCTCTCTGGAAACACCATATATTTT
TRBV5-1	TRBJ2-3	NA	NA	CASSLHTDTQYF	TGCGCCAGCAGCTTGCACACAGATACGCAGTATTTT
TRBV3-1/TRBV3-2	TRBJ1-6	NA	NA	CASSHLNSPLHF	TGTGCCAGCAGCCATCTTAATTCACCCCTCCACTTT
TRBV2	TRBJ2-1	NA	TRBD2	CASRYGLAYNEQFF	TGTGCCAGCAGGTACGGACTAGCCTACAATGAGCAGTTCTTC
TRBV27	TRBJ2-3	NA	NA	CASRSLRSTDTQYF	TGTGCCAGCAGATCGTTGAGGAGCACAGATACGCAGTATTTT
TRBV24-1	TRBJ2-3	NA	TRBD2	CATSDFWTSGRTDTQYF	TGTGCCACCAGTGATTTTTGGACTAGCGGGAGAACAGATACGCAGTATTTT
TRBV29-1	TRBJ2-3	NA	NA	CSTRLGQRSTDTQYF	TGCAGCACGAGGCTTGGACAGCGCAGCACAGATACGCAGTATTTT
TRBV15	TRBJ1-5	few	NA	CATSSYREPNQPQHF	TGTGCCACCAGCAGTTACAGGGAACCTAATCAGCCCCAGCATTTT
TRBV3-1/TRBV3-2	TRBJ2-1	NA	NA	CASSPRPSSYNEQFF	TGTGCCAGCAGCCCTAGACCGAGCTCCTACAATGAGCAGTTCTTC
TRBV3-1/TRBV3-2	TRBJ2-1	NA	NA	CASSQGTVFYNEQFF	TGTGCCAGCAGCCAAGGGACAGTCTTCTACAATGAGCAGTTCTTC
TRBV27	TRBJ2-2	NA	TRBD2	CASSLLWREGTTGELFF	TGTGCCAGCAGTTTATTGTGGCGGGAGGGGACCACCGGGGAGCTGTTTTTT